This TCR beta chain was found in a study of blood T cell repertoires in COVID-19. Assay: immunoSEQ multiplex PCR; the TCRdb copy retains only in-frame clones and omits some. The sample yields 150,000 to 200,000 clones, 80% to 90% seen once. The V segment lost 4 bases and the J segment 5 bases; nucleotides outside the gene matches: 4. The CDR3 covers 15 residues. The germline CDR1 and CDR2 sequences are SGHTA and FQGNSA. What was sequenced was peripheral blood. The rearrangement uses TRBV7-2 and TRBJ2-7, with 14 nucleotides matching TRBD2. This TCR was recovered from a man in his fifties or sixties with active or convalescent COVID-19. CDR3 coding DNA: TGTGCCAGCAGCTCCCCGGGACTAGCGGGAGACGAGCAGTACTTC. It specifies CASSSPGLAGDEQYF.